One sample yielded the 26 T cell receptor beta chains listed below, sequenced in a study of identical twins. TCRdb re-derived calls from the 5' RACE reads in MiXCR, one entry per CDR3 protein. The repertoire holds 600,000 to 700,000 distinct CDR3 sequences, with 20% to 25% as singletons. The same sample was also used in a study of T cells expressing NK-cell markers.

The sequenced material came from PBMCs. The origin of the receptors is a woman under 30 in good health.

This clonotype was recorded many times. The rearrangement joins TRBV3-1 to TRBJ2-3, with D possibly TRBD2 on 5 matching bases. Germline V lookup: CDR1 LGHDT, CDR2 YNNKEL (reference sequence). V was trimmed by 1 base and J by 0 bases, leaving 8 bases between them. The CDR3 sequence is 15 residues long. The CDR3 bases are TGTGCCAGCAGCCAAGGCGGGCCTAGCACAGATACGCAGTATTTT. Translation: CASSQGGPSTDTQYF.

This clonotype turned up a few times. J is TRBJ2-4 and V is TRBV5-1, with D perhaps matching TRBD1 (7 bases). The V gene lost 0 bases and the J gene lost 7 bases, with 14 bases spanning the gap. This CDR3 comprises 15 residues. Germline V gene sequence: CDR1 SGHRS, CDR2 YFSETQ. The CDR3 here is CASSLAGGGVNIQYF. Here the CDR3 DNA reads TGCGCCAGCAGCTTGGCAGGGGGAGGAGTGAACATTCAGTACTTC.

The chain joins TRBV3-1 to TRBJ2-1, with 11 bases that match TRBD2. The trim removed 2 bases at V and 10 bases at J, leaving 7 bases unmatched. The germline V gene has CDR1 LGHDT and CDR2 YNNKEL (reference sequence). The CDR3 sequence is 15 residues long. The DNA of the CDR3 is TGTGCCAGCAGCCAACTAGCGGGGGGCCCCTGGGAGCAGTTCTTC. It yields the protein CASSQLAGGPWEQFF.

This clonotype was seen a handful of times. The chain is built from TRBV7-9 and TRBJ2-1; 14 positions agree with TRBD2. The CDR3 consists of 15 residues. Germline assignment: CDR1 SEHNR and CDR2 FQNEAQ (reference sequence). With V trimmed by 3 bases and J by 10 bases, 5 bases remained unmatched. The CDR3, as DNA: TGTGCCAGCAGCTTCGGACTAGCGGGAGGAGAAGAGCAGTTCTTC. It specifies CASSFGLAGGEEQFF.

This chain joins TRBV5-1 and TRBJ2-7; a weak D match, TRBD1 (6 bases). There are 16 residues in the CDR3. Trimming removed 4 bases from V and 2 bases from J, with 19 bases in between. Germline CDR1 is SGHRS and CDR2 is YFSETQ. The CDR3 protein is CASSITGTRTPYEQYF. CDR3 bases: TGCGCCAGCAGCATAACCGGGACACGAACCCCCTACGAGCAGTACTTC.

This clonotype has ten or more counts. V usage is TRBV12-3 or TRBV12-4 and J usage is TRBJ1-2; D is perhaps TRBD1 (5 bases). The germline V and J ends were trimmed by 4 bases and 5 bases, with 14 bases remaining between them. The CDR3 length is 14 residues. DNA of the CDR3: TGTGCCAGCAGTTCGGGCAGGGCGACATATGGCTACACCTTC. It is translated as CASSSGRATYGYTF.

This clonotype was seen once. This chain uses TRBV19 with TRBJ2-2; D may be TRBD2 (6 bases). This CDR3 contains 13 residues. Germline CDR1 reads LNHDA; CDR2 reads SQIVND (reference sequence). The V end was cut by 7 bases, the J end by 9 bases, with 15 bases between. The CDR3 sequence is CASTGTRTRELFF. The CDR3 DNA reads TGTGCCAGTACTGGGACTCGCACGAGGGAGCTGTTTTTT.

In its sample, this clonotype was seen a few times. The chain is built from TRBV12-3 or TRBV12-4 and TRBJ2-1; TRBD2 aligns across 10 bases. Trimming took 7 bases from V and 0 from J; bases not matched to a gene: 9. The CDR3 spans 17 residues. DNA for the CDR3: TGTGCCAGCAAAAACATAGCGGGAGGTTTCTCCTACAATGAGCAGTTCTTC. Translation gives CASKNIAGGFSYNEQFF.

V gene TRBV6-1 combines with J gene TRBJ2-1; 10 bases map to TRBD2. Trimming at V came to 6 bases and at J to 7 bases, leaving 6 bases not matched to a gene. The germline CDR1 and CDR2 sequences are MNHNS and SASEGT. This CDR3 has 14 residues. The CDR3 spells CASRSGGASNEQFF. As DNA, the CDR3 is TGTGCCAGCAGGAGCGGGGGGGCCTCAAATGAGCAGTTCTTC.

This clonotype was detected once. V usage is TRBV4-1 and J usage is TRBJ1-1, with 7 positions matching TRBD1. The CDR3 covers 14 residues. V lost 4 bases to trimming and J lost 8 bases; unmatched junction nucleotides: 10. Germline assignment: CDR1 MGHRA and CDR2 YSYEKL. The CDR3 loop is CASSPTGILPEAFF. DNA for the CDR3: TGCGCCAGCAGCCCGACAGGGATCCTTCCAGAAGCTTTCTTT.

A single count supports this clonotype. V and J are TRBV9 and TRBJ1-1; 7 nucleotides agree with TRBD1. From germline, CDR1 is SGDLS and CDR2 YYNGEE. The V and J ends lost 6 bases and 1 base, in that order; junction bases with no gene match: 6. The length of the CDR3 is 14 residues. The CDR3: CASNPGTANTEAFF. CDR3 in DNA: TGTGCCAGCAACCCCGGGACAGCGAACACTGAAGCTTTCTTT.

This clonotype was counted ten times or more. This rearrangement joins TRBV5-1 to TRBJ2-3, with D maybe TRBD2 (5 bases). Trimming took 4 bases from V and 2 from J, leaving 8 bases between them. Germline CDR1 and CDR2: SGHRS and YFSETQ. The CDR3 is made up of 13 amino acids. CDR3 in amino acids: CASSTGLTDTQYF. CDR3 nucleotide sequence: TGCGCCAGCAGCACCGGACTCACAGATACGCAGTATTTT.

A single count supports this clonotype. J is TRBJ2-2 and V is TRBV7-9; D is tentatively TRBD1 or TRBD2 (5 bases each). This CDR3 spans 16 amino acids. V lost 7 bases and J lost 1, with 16 bases in between. Germline CDR1 and CDR2: SEHNR and FQNEAQ (reference sequence). This chain's CDR3 is CASTPGTLKNTGELFF. CDR3 sequence (DNA): TGTGCCAGCACCCCCGGGACCCTGAAGAACACCGGGGAGCTGTTTTTT.

Worth noting for this clonotype: A much larger clone sits a single nucleotide away, making a read error possible. This rearrangement joins TRBV6-1 to TRBJ2-7; 8 nucleotides align to TRBD2. Germline values: CDR1 MNHNS, CDR2 SASEGT. The J segment lost 6 bases and the V segment lost 4 bases, leaving 11 bases of the junction unmatched. This CDR3 is 15 amino acids long. As DNA, the CDR3 is TGTGCCAGCAGTGTAGGACTAGCCAGGAAACGCGAGCAGTACTTC. This translates into CASSVGLARKREQYF.

The table lists this clonotype with many counts. The chain combines TRBV10-1 with TRBJ2-1; D perhaps matches TRBD2 (6 bases). There are 14 residues in the CDR3. The V gene's germline CDR1 is WNHNN and CDR2 SYGVQD (reference sequence). V dropped 0 bases and J dropped 6 bases, with 9 bases sitting between them. CDR3: CASSESIGSNEQFF. DNA for the CDR3: TGCGCCAGCAGTGAGTCGATCGGGAGCAATGAGCAGTTCTTC.

The sample holds a few counts of this clonotype. The gene calls are TRBV20-1 and TRBJ2-7; 8 bases agree with TRBD1. Per germline, CDR1 DFQATT and CDR2 SNEGSKA (reference sequence). The J segment lost 0 bases and the V segment lost 6 bases, leaving 10 bases of the junction unmatched. The CDR3 loop spans 15 amino acids. The CDR3 nucleotides read TGCAGTGCCCATGCCCCCCAGGGGGCCTCCTACGAGCAGTACTTC. Translated, it gives CSAHAPQGASYEQYF.

This clonotype was seen more than once but under ten times. This chain joins TRBV11-2 and TRBJ1-1, with D perhaps TRBD1 (5 bases). The germline V gene encodes CDR1 SGHAT and CDR2 FQNNGV. The ends were cut back, 7 bases at V and 4 bases at J, with 16 bases in the middle. The CDR3 contains 14 residues. The CDR3 DNA is TGTGCCAGCAAAGTACCAGGGTTAGTCACTGAAGCTTTCTTT. Translating gives CASKVPGLVTEAFF.

This clonotype was found a few times. The genes are TRBV15 and TRBJ2-7; tentatively, D is TRBD1 (5 bases). V gave up 0 bases and J gave up 1 base, with 10 bases separating them. Germline values: CDR1 LNHNV, CDR2 YYDKDF (reference sequence). The CDR3 extends over 15 amino acids. The CDR3 is CATSRERDRSYEQYF. The CDR3 DNA reads as TGTGCCACCAGCAGAGAGCGAGACAGATCCTACGAGCAGTACTTC.

This CDR3 is CASSYGLAGYREQFF. The DNA of the CDR3 is TGTGCCAGCAGCTATGGACTAGCGGGATATCGTGAGCAGTTCTTC. V gene TRBV5-5 combines with J gene TRBJ2-1; 12 bases match TRBD2. The germline gives CDR1 SGHKS, CDR2 YYEKEE (reference sequence). The CDR3 is made up of 15 amino acids. The junction had 7 bases not matched to a gene; V was cut back by 3 bases and J by 9 bases.

There are many counts of this clonotype. The rearrangement uses TRBV5-1 and TRBJ1-1; the D gene is possibly TRBD1 (5 bases). The CDR3 has 14 amino acids. Trimming cost V 3 bases and J 0 bases, with 9 bases left between them. The germline V gene encodes CDR1 SGHRS and CDR2 YFSETQ. CDR3 nucleotides: TGCGCCAGCAGCTCCAGGGCCCTGAACACTGAAGCTTTCTTT. It encodes CASSSRALNTEAFF. The whole variable domain, remainder taken from reference TRBV5-1 and TRBJ1-1, is KAGVTQTPRYLIKTRGQQVTLSCSPISGHRSVSWYQQTPGQGLQFLFEYFSETQRNKGNFPGRFSGRQFSNSRSEMNVSTLELGDSALYLCASSSRALNTEAFFGQGTRLTVV.

The J gene is TRBJ1-2, the V gene TRBV27; no firm D call. Germline assignment: CDR1 MNHEY and CDR2 SMNVEV (reference sequence). Between the trimmed V and J ends, which lost 3 bases and 4 bases, there was a span of 21 bases. The CDR3 extends over 17 amino acids. For the CDR3, the DNA is TGTGCCAGCAGTTTGAGGGCGGGAGCCCGTACTTTCTATGGCTACACCTTC. Residues: CASSLRAGARTFYGYTF.

This chain links TRBV25-1 with TRBJ2-1, with a possible D match to TRBD1 (5 bases). This CDR3 has 16 residues. The germline V and J ends were trimmed by 6 bases and 5 bases, with 20 bases remaining between them. Germline CDR1 and CDR2: MGHDK and SYGVNS. The CDR3 loop reads CASSPPRQTVDNEQFF. The CDR3, as DNA: TGTGCCAGCAGCCCGCCCCGACAGACAGTAGACAATGAGCAGTTCTTC.

This chain uses TRBV11-1 with TRBJ2-2, with 10 bases lining up with TRBD2. Per the germline V gene, CDR1 is SGHAT and CDR2 is FQDESV (reference sequence). The junction had 17 bases not matched to a gene; V was cut back by 7 bases and J by 6 bases. The CDR3 runs to 18 residues. CDR3 sequence (DNA): TGTGCCAGCACCCACCCAGGGCTAGCGGGAGATAGAGCCGGGGAGCTGTTTTTT. It yields the protein CASTHPGLAGDRAGELFF.

A few counts support this clonotype. This chain joins TRBV5-5 and TRBJ2-7; possibly TRBD1 or TRBD2 for D (5 bases each). The V and J ends lost 0 bases and 3 bases respectively, with 16 bases between them. This CDR3 is built from 16 residues. CDR1 and CDR2 (germline): SGHKS, YYEKEE (reference sequence). The DNA of the CDR3 is TGTGCCAGCAGCTTGGCCGGGACGGTACTTCGCTACGAGCAGTACTTC. Protein sequence: CASSLAGTVLRYEQYF.

The rearrangement joins TRBV5-1 to TRBJ1-1, with a weak D call TRBD1 (5 bases). Germline V gene sequence: CDR1 SGHRS, CDR2 YFSETQ. Deletions cut 0 bases from V and 0 bases from J, with 12 bases between. This CDR3 comprises 16 residues. The CDR3: CASSLELRGMNTEAFF. The CDR3 nucleotides read TGCGCCAGCAGCTTGGAACTCCGGGGGATGAACACTGAAGCTTTCTTT.

The gene calls are TRBV5-6 and TRBJ2-1, with D perhaps matching TRBD1 or TRBD2 (5 bases each). Trimming stripped 4 bases from V and 2 bases from J, with 19 bases between. Germline V gene sequence: CDR1 SGHDT, CDR2 YYEEEE. The CDR3 has 17 residues. CDR3 in DNA: TGTGCCAGCAGCCCTTACCCCGGGACCGAGGCCTACAATGAGCAGTTCTTC. Translated: CASSPYPGTEAYNEQFF. The variable domain in full, with the rest retrieved from reference TRBV5-6 and TRBJ2-1, is DAGVTQSPTHLIKTRGQQVTLRCSPKSGHDTVSWYQQALGQGPQFIFQYYEEEERQRGNFPDRFSGHQFPNYSSELNVNALLLGDSALYLCASSPYPGTEAYNEQFFGPGTRLTVL.